The 21 T cell receptor beta chains reported below all come from one sample, sequenced in a study of monozygotic twins with inflammatory bowel disease. For each CDR3 protein, TCRdb gives one entry from its re-call of the 5' RACE reads, without DNA. The sample features approximately 420,000 distinct CDR3 sequences, with 2% to 3% in its top ten. The sequenced material came from blood. The receptors were sampled from a human donor with ulcerative colitis or Crohn's disease, or a healthy co-twin of an affected twin (not recorded which).

The V call is TRBV5-1, the J call TRBJ1-5; absent DNA, TCRdb's TRBD1 call cannot be checked. The CDR3 covers 14 residues. CDR1 and CDR2 (germline): SGHRS, YFSETQ. The CDR3 sequence: CASSLGQGDQPQHF.

The rearrangement links TRBV5-1 to TRBJ2-7. Germline V gives CDR1 SGHRS, CDR2 YFSETQ. This CDR3 spans 12 amino acids. The CDR3 sequence: CASSSNFDEQYF.

The rearrangement joins TRBV20-1 to TRBJ2-3; TCRdb gives TRBD2 as the D gene, but with no DNA this cannot be confirmed. This CDR3 has 16 amino acids. From germline, CDR1 is DFQATT and CDR2 SNEGSKA (reference sequence). The CDR3 region is CSARPTSGGTADTQYF.

This CDR3 reads CASSGQEGGAGQFF. J is TRBJ2-1 and V is TRBV12-3 or TRBV12-4; TCRdb gives TRBD2 as the D gene, but with no DNA this cannot be confirmed. The CDR3 has 14 amino acids.

The chain employs TRBV19 and TRBJ1-4; TCRdb reports TRBD1, a call that lacks DNA to check it against. From germline, CDR1 is LNHDA and CDR2 SQIVND (reference sequence). The CDR3 covers 14 residues. The chain's CDR3 is CASSLQTGNEKLFF.

The J gene is TRBJ2-3, the V gene TRBV7-2; without DNA, the TCRdb call of TRBD2 cannot be checked. CDR1 and CDR2 from the germline V gene are SGHTA and FQGNSA. The CDR3 is 17 amino acids. The CDR3 is CASSSRLAGASTDTQYF.

This chain's CDR3 is CASSSGNGYGYTF. The V gene is TRBV6-5, the J gene TRBJ1-2. This CDR3 has 13 amino acids. Germline CDR1 is MNHEY and CDR2 is SVGAGI.

The J gene is TRBJ2-3, the V gene TRBV7-9; the TCRdb D gene call, TRBD2, has no DNA to confirm it. The CDR3 length is 14 residues. Germline CDR1 reads SEHNR; CDR2 reads FQNEAQ (reference sequence). CDR3 amino acids: CASSRERGADTQYF.

The chain couples TRBV20-1 to TRBJ2-7; the TRBD1 assignment by TCRdb is unverifiable without DNA. This CDR3 spans 17 amino acids. The germline gives CDR1 DFQATT, CDR2 SNEGSKA (reference sequence). The CDR3: CSARVIGTGLYSYEQYF.

The V gene is TRBV4-1, the J gene TRBJ2-5; the TCRdb call, TRBD1, lacks DNA for checking. The CDR3 extends over 15 amino acids. Per the germline V gene, CDR1 is MGHRA and CDR2 is YSYEKL. CDR3 amino acids: CASSQLTGEQETQYF.

The rearrangement uses TRBV11-1 and TRBJ1-1; the D call of TRBD1 rests on TCRdb alone, since no DNA is present to check it. CDR3 length: 14 residues. Germline lookup yields CDR1 SGHAT and CDR2 FQDESV (reference sequence). The CDR3 region is CASSLGGESTEAFF.

This chain uses TRBV7-2 with TRBJ2-7; TCRdb gives TRBD2 as the D gene, but with no DNA this cannot be confirmed. The germline CDR1 and CDR2 sequences are SGHTA and FQGNSA. This CDR3 is 16 amino acids long. Here the CDR3 reads CASSSRTSGRSYEQYF.

V and J are TRBV9 and TRBJ2-2. The length of the CDR3 is 14 residues. Germline V gene sequence: CDR1 SGDLS, CDR2 YYNGEE. CDR3 protein: CASNRRFNTGELFF. The full variable domain, its missing parts supplied by reference TRBV9 and TRBJ2-2, is DSGVTQTPKHLITATGQRVTLRCSPRSGDLSVYWYQQSLDQGLQFLIQYYNGEERAKGNILERFSAQQFPDLHSELNLSSLELGDSALYFCASNRRFNTGELFFGEGSRLTVL.

The chain has TRBV6-1 and TRBJ2-5; lacking DNA, the TRBD2 call made by TCRdb goes unchecked. The germline V gene encodes CDR1 MNHNS and CDR2 SASEGT. CDR3 length: 18 amino acids. CDR3 region: CASSRTTGLAGGQETQYF.

The chain recombines TRBV12-3 or TRBV12-4 with TRBJ2-1. The CDR3 covers 16 residues. Here the CDR3 reads CASSFSASHWGNEQFF.

The J gene is TRBJ2-2, the V gene TRBV12-3 or TRBV12-4; the D call from TCRdb, TRBD1, cannot be confirmed without DNA. This CDR3 region has 18 residues. CDR3 loop: CASSPRLDREGYTGELFF.

V usage is TRBV20-1 and J usage is TRBJ1-1; the TCRdb call, TRBD1, lacks DNA for checking. This CDR3 is 11 amino acids long. Germline CDR1 is DFQATT and CDR2 is SNEGSKA (reference sequence). The CDR3 loop is CSAFQGSGAFF.

V usage is TRBV4-1 and J usage is TRBJ2-2; TCRdb names TRBD1, which stays unverified in the absence of DNA. This CDR3 is 16 amino acids long. The germline V gene encodes CDR1 MGHRA and CDR2 YSYEKL. The CDR3 reads CASSFTGDYSGRELFF.

V gene TRBV20-1 combines with J gene TRBJ2-3; the D call from TCRdb, TRBD1, cannot be confirmed without DNA. CDR1 and CDR2 (germline): DFQATT, SNEGSKA (reference sequence). The CDR3 contains 14 residues. The CDR3 sequence: CSAPDRDGTDTQYF.

The genes are TRBV28 and TRBJ2-1; absent DNA, TCRdb's TRBD2 call cannot be checked. The length of the CDR3 is 19 residues. CDR1 is MDHEN and CDR2 is SYDVKM in the germline V gene. The CDR3 here is CASSFPFSGRISSYNEQFF.

The chain employs TRBV12-3 or TRBV12-4 and TRBJ2-6; the TRBD1 assignment by TCRdb is unverifiable without DNA. CDR3 size: 15 residues. The CDR3 sequence: CASSKRGVGANVLTF.